This TCR beta chain was observed in a study of CD8 T cells in Susac syndrome. Reverse transcription of roughly 0.45 to 1 ug RNA used random hexamers. Across 54 Vbeta and 13 Jbeta, immunoSEQ multiplex PCR amplified TCR beta CDR3. MiXCR was run by TCRdb on the immunoSEQ multiplex PCR reads, yielding one entry per CDR3 protein. The sample has roughly 150,000 distinct CDR3 sequences, around 95% seen once; the top ten hold approximately 0.18%. Trimming left V 5 bases short and J 3 bases short, with 17 bases between. CDR1 is DFQATT and CDR2 is SNEGSKA in the germline V gene (reference sequence). This CDR3 contains 14 residues.

Material: CD8+ T cells from PBMCs. The TCR sequence derives from a human donor with Susac syndrome. The genes are TRBV20-1 and TRBJ2-7, with D possibly being TRBD1 (6 bases). The CDR3 DNA reads as TGCAGTGCTGGGAAGACAGGTATATTCTACGAGCAGTACTTC. Translated, it gives CSAGKTGIFYEQYF.